The clone carrying this T cell receptor (beta chain) was detected once. The CDR3 contains 14 residues. CDR1 SGHTA and CDR2 FQGNSA come from the germline V gene. V lost 0 bases and J 6 bases, leaving 9 bases between the germline ends. Participants spanned ages about 18 to 100 years and resided in about 25 US areas. Clones were sequenced by immunoSEQ multiplex PCR, and TCRdb holds only the in-frame ones, with some missing. The sample lists some 200,000 clones, 75% to 90% occurring once. The data were obtained in a study of blood T cell repertoires in COVID-19. Study-level background: Some COVID-19 samples were acute and others convalescent; all came from the United States, Italy and Spain.

Sequenced input: PBMCs or T cells enriched from blood (not recorded which). The gene calls are TRBV7-2 and TRBJ1-5, with a possible D match to TRBD1 (5 bases). The sequence derives from a woman between 18 and 30 years old in a cohort exposed to, infected with or recovered from COVID-19 (not recorded which). CDR3 nucleotide sequence: TGTGCCAGCAGCTTAGCACGGGGGAGTCAGCCCCAGCATTTT. It translates to CASSLARGSQPQHF.